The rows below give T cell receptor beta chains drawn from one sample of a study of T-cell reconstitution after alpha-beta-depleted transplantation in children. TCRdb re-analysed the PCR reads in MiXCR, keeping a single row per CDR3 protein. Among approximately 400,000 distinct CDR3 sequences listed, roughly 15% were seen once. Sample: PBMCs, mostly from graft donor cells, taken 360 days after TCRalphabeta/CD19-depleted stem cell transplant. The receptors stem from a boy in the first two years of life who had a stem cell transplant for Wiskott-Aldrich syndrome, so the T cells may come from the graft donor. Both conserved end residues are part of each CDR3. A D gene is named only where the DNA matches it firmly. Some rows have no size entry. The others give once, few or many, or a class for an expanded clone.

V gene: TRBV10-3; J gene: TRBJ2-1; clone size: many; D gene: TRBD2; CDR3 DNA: TGTGCCATCAGTGAGTCTGTTGGCGGGAGCTCCTACAATGAGCAGTTCTTC; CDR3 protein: CAISESVGGSSYNEQFF
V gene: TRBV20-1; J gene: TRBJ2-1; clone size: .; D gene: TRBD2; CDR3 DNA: TGCAGTGCTAGAGATAGCGGGAGGGGCTATGAGCAGTTCTTC; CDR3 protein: CSARDSGRGYEQFF
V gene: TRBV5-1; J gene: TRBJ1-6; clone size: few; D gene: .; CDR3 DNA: TGCGCCAGCAGTGACTTCTATAATTCACCCCTCCACTTT; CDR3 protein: CASSDFYNSPLHF
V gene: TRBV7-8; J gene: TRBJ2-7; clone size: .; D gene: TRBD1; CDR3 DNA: TGTGCCAGCAGCCCCTTCAGGCAGGGGGCTGGGGAGCAGTACTTC; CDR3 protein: CASSPFRQGAGEQYF
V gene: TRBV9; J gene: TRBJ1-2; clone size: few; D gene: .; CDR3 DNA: TGTGCCAGCAGCGTAGGCGCGGAGAACTATGGCTACACCTTC; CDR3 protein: CASSVGAENYGYTF
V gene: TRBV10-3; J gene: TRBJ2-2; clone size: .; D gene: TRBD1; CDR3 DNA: TGTGCCATCGGACAGGGTCGCACCGGGGAGCTGTTTTTT; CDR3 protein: CAIGQGRTGELFF
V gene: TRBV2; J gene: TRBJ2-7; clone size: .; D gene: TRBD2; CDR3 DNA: TGTGCCAGCAGTGAAGGGCTAGCGGGGGGCCAGTCCTACGAGCAGTACTTC; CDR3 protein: CASSEGLAGGQSYEQYF
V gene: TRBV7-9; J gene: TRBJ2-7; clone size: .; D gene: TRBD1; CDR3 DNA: TGTGCCAGCAGCTTAGCCTGGACAGGGTCCGTCGAGCAGTACTTC; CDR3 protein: CASSLAWTGSVEQYF
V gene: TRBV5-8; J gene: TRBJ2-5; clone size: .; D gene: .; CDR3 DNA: TGTGCCAGCAGTCTCATCCCCCCTTGGGCACAAGAGACCCAGTACTTC; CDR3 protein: CASSLIPPWAQETQYF
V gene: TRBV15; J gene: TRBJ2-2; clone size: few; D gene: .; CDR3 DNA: TGTGCCACCAGCAGAGCGAGGACCGGGGAGCTGTTTTTT; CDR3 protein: CATSRARTGELFF
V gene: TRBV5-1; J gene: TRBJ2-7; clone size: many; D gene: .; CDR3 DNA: TGCGCCAGCAGAGAGGGGTCCTACGAGCAGTACTTC; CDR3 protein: CASREGSYEQYF
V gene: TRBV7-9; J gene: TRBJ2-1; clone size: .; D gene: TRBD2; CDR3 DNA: TGTGCCAGCAGCTTAGGGACTAGCTCCAGCTCCTACAATGAGCAGTTCTTC; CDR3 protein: CASSLGTSSSSYNEQFF
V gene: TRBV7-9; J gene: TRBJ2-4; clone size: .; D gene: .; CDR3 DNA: TGTGCCAGCAGCTTACTCGGACCTCAAGGGAAAAACATTCAGTACTTC; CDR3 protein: CASSLLGPQGKNIQYF
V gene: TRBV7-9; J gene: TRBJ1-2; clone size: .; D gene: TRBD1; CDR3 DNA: TGTGCCAGCAGCTTCCTTAGACAGGGAGACTATGGCTACACCTTC; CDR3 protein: CASSFLRQGDYGYTF
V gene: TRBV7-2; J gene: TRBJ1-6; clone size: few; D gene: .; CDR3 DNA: TGTGCCAGCAGCCCGACAGGTTCTTATAATTCACCCCTCCACTTT; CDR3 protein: CASSPTGSYNSPLHF
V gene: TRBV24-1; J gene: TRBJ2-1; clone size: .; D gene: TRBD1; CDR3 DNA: TGTGCCACCAGTGTTCCCCAGGGGGCGCAGTTCTTC; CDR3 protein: CATSVPQGAQFF
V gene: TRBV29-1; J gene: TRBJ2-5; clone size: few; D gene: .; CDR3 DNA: TGCAGCGTTGAGTACAGTCAAGAGACCCAGTACTTC; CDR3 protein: CSVEYSQETQYF
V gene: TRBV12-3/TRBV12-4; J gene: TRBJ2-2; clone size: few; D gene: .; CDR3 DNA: TGTGCCAGCACTGCTAGGGTTAGCACCGGGGAGCTGTTTTTT; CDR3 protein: CASTARVSTGELFF
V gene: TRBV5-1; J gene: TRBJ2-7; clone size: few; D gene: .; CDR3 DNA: TGCGCCAGCAGCTTGACAGACCAAATCTACGAGCAGTACTTC; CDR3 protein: CASSLTDQIYEQYF
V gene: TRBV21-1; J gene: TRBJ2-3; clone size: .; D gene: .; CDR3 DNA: TGTGCCAGCTGGAGGGGGAACAGGGGGAATAGCATAGATACGCAGTATTTT; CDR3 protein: CASWRGNRGNSIDTQYF
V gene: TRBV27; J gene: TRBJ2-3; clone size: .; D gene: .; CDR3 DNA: TGTGCCAGCAGTTCCCTCCGAACAGTGGAACTCACAGATACGCAGTATTTT; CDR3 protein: CASSSLRTVELTDTQYF
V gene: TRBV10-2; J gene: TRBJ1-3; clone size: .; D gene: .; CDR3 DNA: TGCGCCAGCAGGGCCGAGAGTGCGGTTTCAGCCTTAATTTTT; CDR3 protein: CASRAESAVSALIF
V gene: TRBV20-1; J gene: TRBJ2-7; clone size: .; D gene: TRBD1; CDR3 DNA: TGCAGTGCTAGAGACCAACGACAGGGGTCCTACGAGCAGTACTTC; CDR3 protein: CSARDQRQGSYEQYF
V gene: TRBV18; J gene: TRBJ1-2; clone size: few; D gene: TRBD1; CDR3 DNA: TGTGCCAGCTCACCGTGGGACAGCCGGGCTAGGGGCTACACCTTC; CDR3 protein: CASSPWDSRARGYTF
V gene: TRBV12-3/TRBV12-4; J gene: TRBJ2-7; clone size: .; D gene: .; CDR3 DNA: TGTGCCAGCAGTGTTAGCTCCTACGAGCAGTACTTC; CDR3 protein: CASSVSSYEQYF
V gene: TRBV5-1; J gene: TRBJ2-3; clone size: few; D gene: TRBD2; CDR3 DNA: TGCGCCAGCAGCCGACTAGCGGGAGAAGATACGCAGTATTTT; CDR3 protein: CASSRLAGEDTQYF
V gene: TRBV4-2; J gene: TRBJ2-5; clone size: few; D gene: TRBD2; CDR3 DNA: TGTGCCAGCAGCCGTGCGGGGGGGTTCGAGACCCAGTACTTC; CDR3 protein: CASSRAGGFETQYF
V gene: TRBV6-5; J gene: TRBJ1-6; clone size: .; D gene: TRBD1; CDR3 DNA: TGTGCCAGCAGTTACTGGGGACAGGGGAATTCACCCCTCCACTTT; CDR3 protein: CASSYWGQGNSPLHF
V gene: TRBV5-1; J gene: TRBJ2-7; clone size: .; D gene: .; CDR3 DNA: TGCGCCAGCGTCGGCCCCTACGAGCAGTACTTC; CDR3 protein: CASVGPYEQYF
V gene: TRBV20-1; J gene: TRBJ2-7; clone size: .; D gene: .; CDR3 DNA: TGCAGTGCCCCAGGGGGGAGGGTGGGCTACGAGCAGTACTTC; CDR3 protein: CSAPGGRVGYEQYF
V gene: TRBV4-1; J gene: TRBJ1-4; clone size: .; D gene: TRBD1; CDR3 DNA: TGCGCCAGCAGCCAAGACCGACAGGGGACTAATGAAAAACTGTTTTTT; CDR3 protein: CASSQDRQGTNEKLFF
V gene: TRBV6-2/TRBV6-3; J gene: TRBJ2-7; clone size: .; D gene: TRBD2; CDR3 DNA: TGTGCCAGCAGTTACCTATCGACTAGCGGGCCTACCTCCTTCTCCTACGAGCAGTACTTC; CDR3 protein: CASSYLSTSGPTSFSYEQYF
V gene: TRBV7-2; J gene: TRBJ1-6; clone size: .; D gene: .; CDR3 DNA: TGTGCCAGCAGCCACGCAACGACAGGATTCACTTCACCCCTCCACTTT; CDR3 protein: CASSHATTGFTSPLHF
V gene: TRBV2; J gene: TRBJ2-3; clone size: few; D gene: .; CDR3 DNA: TGTGCCAGCAGTCGGGACTTGGGCACAGATACGCAGTATTTT; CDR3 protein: CASSRDLGTDTQYF
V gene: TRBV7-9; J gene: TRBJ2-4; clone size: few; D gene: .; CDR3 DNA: TGTGCCAGCAGCTTATTACAACTAAACATTCAGTACTTC; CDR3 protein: CASSLLQLNIQYF